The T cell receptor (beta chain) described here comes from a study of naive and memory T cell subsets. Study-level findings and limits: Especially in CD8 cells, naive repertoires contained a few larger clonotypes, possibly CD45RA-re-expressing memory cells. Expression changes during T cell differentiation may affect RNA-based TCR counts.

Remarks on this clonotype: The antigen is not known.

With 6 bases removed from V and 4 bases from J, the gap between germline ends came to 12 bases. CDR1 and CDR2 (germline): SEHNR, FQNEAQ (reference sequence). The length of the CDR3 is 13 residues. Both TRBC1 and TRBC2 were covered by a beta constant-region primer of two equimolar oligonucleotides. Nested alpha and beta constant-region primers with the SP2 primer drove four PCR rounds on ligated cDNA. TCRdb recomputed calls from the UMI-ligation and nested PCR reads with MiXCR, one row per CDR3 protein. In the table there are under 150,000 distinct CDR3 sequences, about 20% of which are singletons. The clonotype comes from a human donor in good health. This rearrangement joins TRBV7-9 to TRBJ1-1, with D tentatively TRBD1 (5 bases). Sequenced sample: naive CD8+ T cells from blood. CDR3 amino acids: CASRPRGGTEAFF. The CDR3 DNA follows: TGTGCCAGCAGGCCTCGGGGGGGCACTGAAGCTTTCTTT.